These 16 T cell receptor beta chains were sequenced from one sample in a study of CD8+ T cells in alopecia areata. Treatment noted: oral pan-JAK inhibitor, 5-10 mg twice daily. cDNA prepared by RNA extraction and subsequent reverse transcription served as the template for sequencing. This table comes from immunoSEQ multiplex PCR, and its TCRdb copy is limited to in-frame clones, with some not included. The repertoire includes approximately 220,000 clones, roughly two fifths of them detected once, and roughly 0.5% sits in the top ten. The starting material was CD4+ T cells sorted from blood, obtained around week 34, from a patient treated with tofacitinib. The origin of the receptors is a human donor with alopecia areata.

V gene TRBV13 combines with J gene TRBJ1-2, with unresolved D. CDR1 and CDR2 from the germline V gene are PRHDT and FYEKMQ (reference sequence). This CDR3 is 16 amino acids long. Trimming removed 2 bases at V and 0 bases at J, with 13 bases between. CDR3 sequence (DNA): TGTGCCAGCAGCTTATATTCCCACGGGACTAACTATGGCTACACCTTC. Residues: CASSLYSHGTNYGYTF.

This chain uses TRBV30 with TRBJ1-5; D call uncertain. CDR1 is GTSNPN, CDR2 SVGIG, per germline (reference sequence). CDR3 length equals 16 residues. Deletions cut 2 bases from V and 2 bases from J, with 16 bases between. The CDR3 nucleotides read TGTGCCTGGAGTCCCACCGGACGAGGCCGCAATCAGCCCCAGCATTTT. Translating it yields CAWSPTGRGRNQPQHF.

The CDR3 loop is CASSLGFKGTNTEAFF. The CDR3 bases are TGCGCCAGCAGCTTAGGTTTTAAGGGGACAAACACTGAAGCTTTCTTT. V usage is TRBV5-1 and J usage is TRBJ1-1, with D tentatively TRBD1 (6 bases). There are 16 residues in the CDR3. Germline CDR1 is SGHRS and CDR2 is YFSETQ. V gave up 2 bases and J gave up 2 bases, with 16 bases separating them.

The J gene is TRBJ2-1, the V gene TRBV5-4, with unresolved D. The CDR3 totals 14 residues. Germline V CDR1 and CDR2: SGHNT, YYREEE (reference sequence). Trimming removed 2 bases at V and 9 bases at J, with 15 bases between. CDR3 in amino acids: CASSLPLATAEQFF. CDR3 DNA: TGTGCCAGCAGCTTACCTCTCGCGACGGCTGAGCAGTTCTTC.

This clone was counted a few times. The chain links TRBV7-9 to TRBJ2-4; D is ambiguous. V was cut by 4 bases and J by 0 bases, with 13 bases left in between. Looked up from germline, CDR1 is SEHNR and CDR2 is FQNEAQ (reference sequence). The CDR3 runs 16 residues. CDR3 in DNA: TGTGCCAGCAGCTATACGGCCGCTTTAGCCAAAAACATTCAGTACTTC. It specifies CASSYTAALAKNIQYF.

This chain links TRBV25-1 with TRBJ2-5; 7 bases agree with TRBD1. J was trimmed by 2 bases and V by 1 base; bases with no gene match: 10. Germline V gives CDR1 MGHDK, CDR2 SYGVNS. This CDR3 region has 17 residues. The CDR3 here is CASSEWPRTGAQETQYF. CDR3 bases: TGTGCCAGCAGTGAATGGCCTAGAACAGGGGCGCAAGAGACCCAGTACTTC.

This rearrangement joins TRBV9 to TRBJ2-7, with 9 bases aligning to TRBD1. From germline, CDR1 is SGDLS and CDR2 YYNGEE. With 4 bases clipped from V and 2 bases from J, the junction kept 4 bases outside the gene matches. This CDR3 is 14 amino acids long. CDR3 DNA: TGTGCCAGCAGCCTAGGGACAGGGCCCTACGAGCAGTACTTC. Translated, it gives CASSLGTGPYEQYF.

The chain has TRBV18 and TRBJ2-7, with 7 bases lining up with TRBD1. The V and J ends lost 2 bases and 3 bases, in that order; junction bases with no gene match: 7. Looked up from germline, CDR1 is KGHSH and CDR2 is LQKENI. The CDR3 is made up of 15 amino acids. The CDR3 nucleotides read TGTGCCAGCTCACCAACGCGACAGGGAAACTACGAGCAGTACTTC. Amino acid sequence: CASSPTRQGNYEQYF. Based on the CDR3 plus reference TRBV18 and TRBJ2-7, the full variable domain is NAGVMQNPRHLVRRRGQEARLRCSPMKGHSHVYWYRQLPEEGLKFMVYLQKENIIDESGMPKERFSAEFPKEGPSILRIQQVVRGDSAAYFCASSPTRQGNYEQYFGPGTRLTVT.

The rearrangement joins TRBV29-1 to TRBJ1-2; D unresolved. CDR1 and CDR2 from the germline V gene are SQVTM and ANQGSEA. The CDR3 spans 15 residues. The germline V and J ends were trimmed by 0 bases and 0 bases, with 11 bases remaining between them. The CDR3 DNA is TGCAGCGTTGAAGATCGAAGAGAGTCTAACTATGGCTACACCTTC. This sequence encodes CSVEDRRESNYGYTF.

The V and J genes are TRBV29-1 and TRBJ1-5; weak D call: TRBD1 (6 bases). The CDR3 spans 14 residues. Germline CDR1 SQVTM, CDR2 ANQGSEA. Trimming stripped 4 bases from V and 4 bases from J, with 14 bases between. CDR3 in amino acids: CSVGFRQANQPQHF. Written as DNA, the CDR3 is TGCAGCGTTGGATTTAGACAGGCAAATCAGCCCCAGCATTTT.

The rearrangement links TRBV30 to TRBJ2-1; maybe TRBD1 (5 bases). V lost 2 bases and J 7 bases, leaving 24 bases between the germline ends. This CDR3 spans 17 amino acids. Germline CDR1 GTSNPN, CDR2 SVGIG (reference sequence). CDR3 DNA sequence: TGTGCCTGGAGTCCCTTATACGTCAGGGCCCCCTTGAATGAGCAGTTCTTC. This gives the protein CAWSPLYVRAPLNEQFF.

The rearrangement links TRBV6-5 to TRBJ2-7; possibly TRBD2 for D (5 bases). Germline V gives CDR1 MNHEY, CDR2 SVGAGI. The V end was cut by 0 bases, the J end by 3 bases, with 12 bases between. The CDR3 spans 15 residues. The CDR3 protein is CASSYSGERFYEQYF. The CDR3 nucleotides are TGTGCCAGCAGTTACTCCGGAGAGCGGTTCTACGAGCAGTACTTC.

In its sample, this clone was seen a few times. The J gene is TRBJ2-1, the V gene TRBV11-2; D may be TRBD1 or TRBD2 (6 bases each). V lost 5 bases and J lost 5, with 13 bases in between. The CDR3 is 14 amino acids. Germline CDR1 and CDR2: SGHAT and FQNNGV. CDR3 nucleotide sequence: TGTGCCAGCAGCCGCTGGGGGGCCGACAATGAGCAGTTCTTC. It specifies CASSRWGADNEQFF.

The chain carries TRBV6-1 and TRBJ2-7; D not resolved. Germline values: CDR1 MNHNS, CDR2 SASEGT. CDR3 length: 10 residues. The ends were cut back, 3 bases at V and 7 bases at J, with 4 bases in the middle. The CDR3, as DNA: TGTGCCAGCAGTGAGGGGGAGCAGTACTTC. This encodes CASSEGEQYF.

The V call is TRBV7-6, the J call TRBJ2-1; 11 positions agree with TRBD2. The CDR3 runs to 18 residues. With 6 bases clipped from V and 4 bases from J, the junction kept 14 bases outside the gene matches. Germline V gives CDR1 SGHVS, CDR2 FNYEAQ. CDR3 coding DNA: TGTGCCAGCAGTCCGGGACTAGCGGAGTCATTCAGATACAATGAGCAGTTCTTC. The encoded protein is CASSPGLAESFRYNEQFF.

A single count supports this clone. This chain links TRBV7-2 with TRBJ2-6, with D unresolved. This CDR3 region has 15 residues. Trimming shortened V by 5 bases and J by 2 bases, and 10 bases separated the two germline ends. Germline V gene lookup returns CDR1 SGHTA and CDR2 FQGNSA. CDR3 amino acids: CASSPVPAGANVLTF. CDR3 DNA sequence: TGTGCCAGCAGCCCTGTACCGGCTGGGGCCAACGTCCTGACTTTC.